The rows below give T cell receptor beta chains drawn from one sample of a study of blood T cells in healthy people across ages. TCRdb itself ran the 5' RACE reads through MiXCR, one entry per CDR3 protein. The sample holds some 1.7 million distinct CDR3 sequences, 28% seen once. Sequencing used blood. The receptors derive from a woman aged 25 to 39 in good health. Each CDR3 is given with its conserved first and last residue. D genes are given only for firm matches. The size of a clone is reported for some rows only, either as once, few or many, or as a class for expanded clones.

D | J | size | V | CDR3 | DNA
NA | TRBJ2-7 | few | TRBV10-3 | CAISTLLVAGYEQYF | TGTGCCATCAGTACTTTGCTCGTGGCGGGGTACGAGCAGTACTTC
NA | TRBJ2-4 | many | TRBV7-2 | CASSLVGVEEYF | TGTGCCAGCAGCTTAGTAGGGGTGGAGGAGTACTTC
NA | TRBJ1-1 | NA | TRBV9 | CASSSRREGKAFF | TGTGCCAGCAGCTCCCGTCGGGAAGGGAAGGCTTTCTTT
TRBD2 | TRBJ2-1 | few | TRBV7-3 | CASSTQASGGSFRQFF | TGTGCCAGCAGCACTCAAGCTAGCGGGGGGTCTTTCCGGCAGTTCTTC
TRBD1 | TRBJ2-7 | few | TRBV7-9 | CASSPQTPDRASYEQYF | TGTGCCAGCAGCCCCCAGACCCCGGACAGGGCCAGCTACGAGCAGTACTTC
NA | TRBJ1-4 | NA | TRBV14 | CASSQKNPTRTTNEKLFF | TGTGCCAGCAGCCAAAAAAACCCTACCCGTACGACTAATGAAAAACTGTTTTTT
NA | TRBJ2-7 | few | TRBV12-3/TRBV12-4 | CASSFSRPSGHEQYF | TGTGCCAGCAGTTTTAGTAGGCCCTCGGGCCACGAGCAGTACTTC
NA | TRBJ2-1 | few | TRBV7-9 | CASSDGGGGNEQFF | TGTGCCAGCAGTGATGGAGGAGGTGGGAATGAGCAGTTCTTC
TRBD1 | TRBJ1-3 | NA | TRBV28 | CASRRQGSRNTIYF | TGTGCCAGCAGGAGACAGGGGTCAAGAAACACCATATATTTT
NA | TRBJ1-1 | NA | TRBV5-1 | CASSLGRGGDTEAFF | TGCGCCAGCAGCCTAGGAAGGGGGGGCGACACTGAAGCTTTCTTT
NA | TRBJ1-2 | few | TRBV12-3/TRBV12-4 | CASISTYRATLYGYTF | TGTGCCAGCATCTCAACTTACCGGGCCACACTCTATGGCTACACCTTC
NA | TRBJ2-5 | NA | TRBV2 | CVSSEEGLGWTQYF | TGTGTCAGCAGTGAAGAGGGATTGGGATGGACCCAGTACTTC
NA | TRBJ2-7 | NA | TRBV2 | CASSPSYNEQYF | TGTGCCAGCAGCCCTTCCTACAATGAGCAGTACTTC
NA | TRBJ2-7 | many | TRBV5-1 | CASSLEGWEQYF | TGCGCCAGCAGCTTGGAGGGTTGGGAGCAGTACTTC
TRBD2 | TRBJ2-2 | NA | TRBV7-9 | CASSPAGAGELFF | TGTGCCAGCAGCCCGGCGGGGGCCGGGGAGCTGTTTTTT
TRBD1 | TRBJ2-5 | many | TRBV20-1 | CSVGTGGITQYF | TGCAGTGTTGGGACAGGGGGAATAACCCAGTACTTC
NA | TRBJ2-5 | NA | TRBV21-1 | CASSRRPDLLVGGTQYF | TGTGCCAGCAGCAGGCGTCCCGATCTGCTGGTGGGAGGGACCCAGTACTTC
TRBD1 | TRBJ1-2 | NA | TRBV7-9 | CASIPFAGTAYYGYTF | TGTGCCAGCATCCCATTTGCCGGGACAGCCTATTATGGCTACACCTTC
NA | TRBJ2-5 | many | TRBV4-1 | CASSPPGTQETQYF | TGCGCCAGCAGCCCACCGGGGACCCAAGAGACCCAGTACTTC
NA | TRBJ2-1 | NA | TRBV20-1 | CSARDTSSGAYYNEQFF | TGCAGTGCTAGAGATACGTCCTCGGGAGCTTACTACAATGAGCAGTTCTTC
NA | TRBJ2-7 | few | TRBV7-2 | CASSGQGLSYEQYF | TGTGCCAGCAGCGGGCAAGGATTGTCCTACGAGCAGTACTTC
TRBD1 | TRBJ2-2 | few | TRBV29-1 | CSVESGQTTGELFF | TGCAGCGTTGAGTCGGGACAGACCACCGGGGAGCTGTTTTTT
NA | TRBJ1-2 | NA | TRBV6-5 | CASSYDPRNYGYTF | TGTGCCAGCAGTTACGACCCGAGGAACTATGGCTACACCTTC
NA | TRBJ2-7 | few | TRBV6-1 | CASSIADPYEQYF | TGTGCCAGCAGCATAGCGGACCCCTACGAGCAGTACTTC
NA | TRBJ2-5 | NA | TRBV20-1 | CSARGQGGQETQYF | TGCAGTGCTAGGGGTCAGGGGGGCCAAGAGACCCAGTACTTC
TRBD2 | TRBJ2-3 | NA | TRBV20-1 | CSARPGLAGRIGHTDTQYF | TGCAGTGCTCGCCCGGGACTAGCGGGACGGATAGGGCACACAGATACGCAGTATTTT
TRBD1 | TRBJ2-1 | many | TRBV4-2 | CASSYSGTGDLGEQFF | TGTGCCAGCAGCTACTCCGGGACAGGGGATTTGGGTGAGCAGTTCTTC
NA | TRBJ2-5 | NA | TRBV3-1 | CASSQVYKETQYF | TGTGCCAGCAGCCAAGTGTACAAGGAGACCCAGTACTTC
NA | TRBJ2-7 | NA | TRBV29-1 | CSGRESLCDEQYF | TGCAGCGGGAGAGAATCTCTGTGCGACGAGCAGTACTTC
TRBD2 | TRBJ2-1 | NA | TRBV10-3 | CSISGGGLNEQFF | TGTTCCATCAGCGGGGGGGGCCTAAATGAGCAGTTCTTC
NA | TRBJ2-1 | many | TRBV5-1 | CASSRATDGYNEQFF | TGCGCCAGCAGCCGCGCGACAGATGGGTACAATGAGCAGTTCTTC
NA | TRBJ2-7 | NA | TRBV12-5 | CASGRGRGVPYEQYF | TGTGCTAGTGGCAGGGGCAGGGGGGTTCCCTACGAGCAGTACTTC
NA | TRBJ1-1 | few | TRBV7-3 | CASSLKPGYEAFF | TGTGCCAGCAGCTTAAAGCCAGGGTACGAAGCTTTCTTT
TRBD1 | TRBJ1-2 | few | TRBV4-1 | CASRPAGTGDSNYGYTF | TGCGCCAGCAGACCAGCCGGGACAGGGGATTCTAACTATGGCTACACCTTC
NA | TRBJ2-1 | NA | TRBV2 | CASSGIAVVGEQFF | TGTGCCAGCAGTGGTATTGCGGTCGTCGGTGAGCAGTTCTTC
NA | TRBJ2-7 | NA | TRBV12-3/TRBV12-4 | CASSSGSSCEQYF | TGTGCCAGCAGTTCGGGGAGCTCCTGCGAGCAGTACTTC
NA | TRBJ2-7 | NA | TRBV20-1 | CSARDLRTINEQYF | TGCAGTGCTAGAGATCTTAGGACTATCAATGAGCAGTACTTC
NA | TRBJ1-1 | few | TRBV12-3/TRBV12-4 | CASSLSPSAEAFF | TGTGCCAGCAGCTTAAGTCCCTCTGCTGAAGCTTTCTTT
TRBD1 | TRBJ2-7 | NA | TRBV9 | CASSGGQGIYEQYF | TGTGCCAGCAGCGGCGGACAGGGAATCTACGAGCAGTACTTC
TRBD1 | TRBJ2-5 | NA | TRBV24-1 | CATSPSDRRQETQYF | TGTGCCACCAGCCCCTCGGACAGGAGACAAGAGACCCAGTACTTC